This note documents a single TCR beta chain sequence. The record originates from a study of blood T cell repertoires in COVID-19. Produced via immunoSEQ multiplex PCR; TCRdb's table is partial and in-frame only. The repertoire holds under 300,000 clones, with around 80% as singletons. The CDR3 extends over 14 amino acids. Germline CDR1 reads LNHDA; CDR2 reads SQIVND (reference sequence). The V gene end was trimmed by 10 bases and the J gene end by 1 base; junction bases not matched to a gene: 6. This receptor was identified in a woman in her late teens or twenties with acute or convalescent COVID-19. The chain has TRBV19 and TRBJ1-1, with 10 bases lining up with TRBD1. The sequencing sample was made of peripheral blood. CDR3: CATLRTGGNTEAFF. CDR3 DNA sequence: TGTGCCACACTACGGACAGGGGGGAACACTGAAGCTTTCTTT. Based on the CDR3 plus reference TRBV19 and TRBJ1-1, the full variable domain is DGGITQSPKYLFRKEGQNVTLSCEQNLNHDAMYWYRQDPGQGLRLIYYSQIVNDFQKGDIAEGYSVSREKKESFPLTVTSAQKNPTAFYLCATLRTGGNTEAFFGQGTRLTVV.